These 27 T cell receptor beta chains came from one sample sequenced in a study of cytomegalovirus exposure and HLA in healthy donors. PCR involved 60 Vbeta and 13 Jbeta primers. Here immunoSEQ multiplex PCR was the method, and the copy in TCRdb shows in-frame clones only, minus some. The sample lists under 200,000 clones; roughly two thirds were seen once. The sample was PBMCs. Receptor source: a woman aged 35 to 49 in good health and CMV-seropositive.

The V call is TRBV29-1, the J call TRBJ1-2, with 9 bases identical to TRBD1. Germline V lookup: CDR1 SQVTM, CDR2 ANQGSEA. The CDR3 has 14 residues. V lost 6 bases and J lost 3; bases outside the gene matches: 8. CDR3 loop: CSVGDRDWDYGYTF. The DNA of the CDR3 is TGCAGCGTAGGGGACAGGGATTGGGACTATGGCTACACCTTC.

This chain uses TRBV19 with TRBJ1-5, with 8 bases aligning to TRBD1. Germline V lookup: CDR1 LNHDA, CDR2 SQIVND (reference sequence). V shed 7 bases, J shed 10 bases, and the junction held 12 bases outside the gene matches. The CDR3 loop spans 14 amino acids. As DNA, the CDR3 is TGTGCCAGTATCAGCGGACAGGGCAACAGCCCCCAGCATTTT. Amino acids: CASISGQGNSPQHF.

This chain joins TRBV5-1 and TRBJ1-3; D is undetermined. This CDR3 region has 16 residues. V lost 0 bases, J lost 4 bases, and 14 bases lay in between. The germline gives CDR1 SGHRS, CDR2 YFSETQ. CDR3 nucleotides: TGCGCCAGCAGCTTGGCGGGAAGCCGTTTCGGAAACACCATATATTTT. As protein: CASSLAGSRFGNTIYF.

The CDR3 DNA follows: TGTGCCAGCAGCCAGACAGATGTGAACACTGAAGCTTTCTTT. Protein sequence: CASSQTDVNTEAFF. The chain recombines TRBV9 with TRBJ1-1; tentatively, D is TRBD1 (5 bases). Germline assignment: CDR1 SGDLS and CDR2 YYNGEE. V was shortened by 4 bases and J by 0 bases, with 10 bases between the two germline ends. This CDR3 is built from 14 residues.

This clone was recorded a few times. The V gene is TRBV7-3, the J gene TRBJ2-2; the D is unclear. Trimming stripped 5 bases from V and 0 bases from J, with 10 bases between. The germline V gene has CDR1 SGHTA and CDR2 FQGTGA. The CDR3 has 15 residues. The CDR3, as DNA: TGTGCCAGCAGCCCCCGGCAGGCGAACACCGGGGAGCTGTTTTTT. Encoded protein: CASSPRQANTGELFF.

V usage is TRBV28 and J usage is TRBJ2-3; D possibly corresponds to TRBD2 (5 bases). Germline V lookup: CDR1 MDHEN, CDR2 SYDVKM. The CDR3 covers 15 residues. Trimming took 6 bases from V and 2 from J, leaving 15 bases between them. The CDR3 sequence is CASSQGGAATDTQYF. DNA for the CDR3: TGTGCCAGCAGCCAAGGAGGCGCAGCCACAGATACGCAGTATTTT.

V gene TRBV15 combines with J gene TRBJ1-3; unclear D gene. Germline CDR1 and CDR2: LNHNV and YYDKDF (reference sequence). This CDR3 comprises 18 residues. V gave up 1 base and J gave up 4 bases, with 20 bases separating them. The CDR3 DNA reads TGTGCCACCAGCAGAGTTATCAATATGGCAGGCCGAGGAAACACCATATATTTT. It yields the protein CATSRVINMAGRGNTIYF.

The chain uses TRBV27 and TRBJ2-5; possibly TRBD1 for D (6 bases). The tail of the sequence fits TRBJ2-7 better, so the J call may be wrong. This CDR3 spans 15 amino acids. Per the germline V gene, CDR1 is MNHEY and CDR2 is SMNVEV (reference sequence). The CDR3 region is CASALTSDRPYEQYF. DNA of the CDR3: TGTGCCAGCGCCTTGACATCCGACAGGCCTTACGAGCAGTACTTC.

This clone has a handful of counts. The DNA of the CDR3 is TGCGCCAGCAGCCAAGAAGGCGGGAGGGCGGGAGAGCAGTACTTC. It encodes CASSQEGGRAGEQYF. The J gene is TRBJ2-7, the V gene TRBV4-3; 9 nucleotides align to TRBD2. There are 15 residues in the CDR3. The V gene's germline CDR1 is LGHNA and CDR2 YSLEER. With 0 bases clipped from V and 7 bases from J, the junction kept 7 bases outside the gene matches.

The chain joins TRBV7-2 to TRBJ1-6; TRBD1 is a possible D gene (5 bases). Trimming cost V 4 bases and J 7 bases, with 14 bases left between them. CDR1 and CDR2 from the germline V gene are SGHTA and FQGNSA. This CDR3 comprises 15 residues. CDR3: CASSSVGRLNSPLHF. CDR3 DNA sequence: TGTGCCAGCAGCTCCGTGGGGCGGTTAAATTCACCCCTCCACTTT.

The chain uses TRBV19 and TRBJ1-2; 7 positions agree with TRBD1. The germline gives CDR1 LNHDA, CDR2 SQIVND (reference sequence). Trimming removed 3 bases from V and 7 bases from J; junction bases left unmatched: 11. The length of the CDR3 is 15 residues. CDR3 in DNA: TGTGCCAGTAGTATCTTACCGGACAGGCCCCTTGGCTACACCTTC. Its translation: CASSILPDRPLGYTF.

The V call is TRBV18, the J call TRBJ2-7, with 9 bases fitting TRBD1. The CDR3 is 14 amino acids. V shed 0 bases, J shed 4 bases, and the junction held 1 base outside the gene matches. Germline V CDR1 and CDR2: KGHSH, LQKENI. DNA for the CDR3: TGTGCCAGCTCACCACCGACAGGGGGATACGAGCAGTACTTC. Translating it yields CASSPPTGGYEQYF.

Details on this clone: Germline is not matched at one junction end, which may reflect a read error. The CDR3 DNA follows: TGTGCCAGCAGCTTTGACAGGAACCCTGAAGCTTTCTTT. Amino acids: CASSFDRNPEAFF. This chain uses TRBV7-2 with TRBJ1-1, with TRBD1 as a possible D gene (6 bases). This CDR3 contains 13 residues. Germline CDR1 SGHTA, CDR2 FQGNSA.

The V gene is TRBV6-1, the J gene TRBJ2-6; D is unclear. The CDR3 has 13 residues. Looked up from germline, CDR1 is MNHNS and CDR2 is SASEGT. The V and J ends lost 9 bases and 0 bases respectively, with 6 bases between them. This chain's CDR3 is CASRSSGANVLTF. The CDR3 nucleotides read TGTGCCAGTAGGAGCTCTGGGGCCAACGTCCTGACTTTC.

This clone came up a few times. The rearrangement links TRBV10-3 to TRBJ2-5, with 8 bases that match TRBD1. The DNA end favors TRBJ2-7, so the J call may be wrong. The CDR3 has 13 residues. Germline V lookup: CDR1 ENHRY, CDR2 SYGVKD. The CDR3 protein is CAITPDREGEQYF. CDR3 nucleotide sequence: TGTGCCATCACTCCGGACAGGGAAGGCGAGCAGTACTTC.

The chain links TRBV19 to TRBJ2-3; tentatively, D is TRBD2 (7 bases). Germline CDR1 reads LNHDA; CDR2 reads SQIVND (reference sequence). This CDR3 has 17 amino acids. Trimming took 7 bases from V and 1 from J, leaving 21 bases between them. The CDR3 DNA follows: TGTGCCAGTACGCGGGGGCGCGGAGTAGAAGGCACAGATACGCAGTATTTT. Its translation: CASTRGRGVEGTDTQYF.

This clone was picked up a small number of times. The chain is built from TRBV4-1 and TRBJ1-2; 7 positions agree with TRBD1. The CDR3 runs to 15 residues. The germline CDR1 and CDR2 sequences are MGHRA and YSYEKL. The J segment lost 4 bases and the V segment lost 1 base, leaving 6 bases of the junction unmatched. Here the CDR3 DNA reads TGCGCCAGCAGCCAAGGGGCTGACAGGGCCTATGGCTACACCTTC. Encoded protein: CASSQGADRAYGYTF.

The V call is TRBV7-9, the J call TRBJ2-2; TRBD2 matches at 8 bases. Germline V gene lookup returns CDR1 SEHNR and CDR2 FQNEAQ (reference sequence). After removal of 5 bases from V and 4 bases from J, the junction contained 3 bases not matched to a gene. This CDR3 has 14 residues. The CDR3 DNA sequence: TGTGCCAGCAGCCTCGGGGGGGGCACCGGGGAGCTGTTTTTT. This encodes CASSLGGGTGELFF.

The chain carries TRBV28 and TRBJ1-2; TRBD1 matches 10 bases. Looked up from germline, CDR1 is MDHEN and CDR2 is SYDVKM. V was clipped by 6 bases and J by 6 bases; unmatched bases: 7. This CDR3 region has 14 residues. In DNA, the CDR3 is TGTGCCAGCAGACAGACAGGGGGCGCTCATGGCTACACCTTC. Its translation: CASRQTGGAHGYTF.

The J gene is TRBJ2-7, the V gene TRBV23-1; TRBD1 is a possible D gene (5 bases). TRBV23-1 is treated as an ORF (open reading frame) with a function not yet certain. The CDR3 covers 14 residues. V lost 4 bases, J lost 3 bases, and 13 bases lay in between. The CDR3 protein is CASSPGRDYYEQYF. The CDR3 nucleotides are TGCGCCAGCAGTCCCGGCAGGGATTACTACGAGCAGTACTTC.

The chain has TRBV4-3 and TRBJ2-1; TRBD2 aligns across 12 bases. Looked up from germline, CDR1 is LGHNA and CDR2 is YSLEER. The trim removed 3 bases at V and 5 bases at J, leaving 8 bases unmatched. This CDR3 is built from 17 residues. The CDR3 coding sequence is TGCGCCAGCAGCCATGAACTAGCGGGGGGAAATAACAATGAGCAGTTCTTC. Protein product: CASSHELAGGNNNEQFF.

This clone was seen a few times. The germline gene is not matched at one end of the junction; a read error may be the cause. In DNA, the CDR3 is TGTGCCAGCAGCCGGGGACAGGGGGTATTCTTC. Protein sequence: CASSRGQGVFF. This sequence joins TRBV11-3 and TRBJ1-2; TRBD1 matches 11 bases. The CDR3 consists of 11 residues. Per germline, CDR1 SGHNT and CDR2 YENEEA.

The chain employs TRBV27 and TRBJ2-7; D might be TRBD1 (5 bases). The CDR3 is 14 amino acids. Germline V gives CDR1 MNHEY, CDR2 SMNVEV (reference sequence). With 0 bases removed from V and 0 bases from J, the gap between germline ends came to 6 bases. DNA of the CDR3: TGTGCCAGCAGTTTATCGACAGCCTCCTACGAGCAGTACTTC. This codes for CASSLSTASYEQYF.

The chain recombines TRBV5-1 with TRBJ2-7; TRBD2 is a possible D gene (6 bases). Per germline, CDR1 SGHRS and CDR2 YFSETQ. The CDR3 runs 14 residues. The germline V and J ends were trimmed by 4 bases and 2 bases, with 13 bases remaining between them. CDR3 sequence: CASSQRPGAYEQYF. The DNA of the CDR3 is TGCGCCAGCAGCCAAAGGCCGGGGGCCTACGAGCAGTACTTC.

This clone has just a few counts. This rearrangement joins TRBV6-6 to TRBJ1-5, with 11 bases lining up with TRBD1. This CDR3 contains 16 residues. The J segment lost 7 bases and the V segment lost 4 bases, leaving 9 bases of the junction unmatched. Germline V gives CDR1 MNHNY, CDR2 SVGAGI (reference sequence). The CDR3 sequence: CASSSLDRGRFQPQHF. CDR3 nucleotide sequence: TGTGCCAGCAGTTCCCTGGACAGGGGGCGCTTCCAGCCCCAGCATTTT.

The CDR3: CASSPATEQGVDTQYF. Written as DNA, the CDR3 is TGTGCCAGCAGCCCCGCAACGGAGCAGGGGGTAGATACGCAGTATTTT. The chain links TRBV9 to TRBJ2-3, with 7 bases fitting TRBD1. The germline V gene encodes CDR1 SGDLS and CDR2 YYNGEE. Germline trimming cut 4 bases from V and 5 bases from J; bases unmatched to any gene: 13. This CDR3 region has 16 residues.

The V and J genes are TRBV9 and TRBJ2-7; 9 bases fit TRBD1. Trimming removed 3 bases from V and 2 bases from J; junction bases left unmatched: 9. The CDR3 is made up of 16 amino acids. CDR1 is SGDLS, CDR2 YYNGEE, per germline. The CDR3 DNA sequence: TGTGCCAGCAGCGCGACGGCGGGACAGGGCCCCTACGAGCAGTACTTC. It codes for CASSATAGQGPYEQYF.